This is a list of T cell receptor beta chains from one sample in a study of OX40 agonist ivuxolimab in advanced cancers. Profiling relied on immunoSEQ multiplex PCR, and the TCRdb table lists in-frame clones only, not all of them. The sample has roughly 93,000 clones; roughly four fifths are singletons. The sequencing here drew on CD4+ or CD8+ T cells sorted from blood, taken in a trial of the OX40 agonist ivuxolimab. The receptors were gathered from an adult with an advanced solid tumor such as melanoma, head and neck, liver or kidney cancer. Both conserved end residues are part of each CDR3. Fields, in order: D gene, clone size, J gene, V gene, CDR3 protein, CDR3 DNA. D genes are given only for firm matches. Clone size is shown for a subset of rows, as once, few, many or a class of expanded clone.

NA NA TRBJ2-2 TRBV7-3 CASSLTGPGELFF TGTGCCAGCAGCTTAACTGGCCCCGGGGAGCTGTTTTTT
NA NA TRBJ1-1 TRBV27 CASSLLPYTEAFF TGTGCCAGCAGTTTACTCCCTTACACTGAAGCTTTCTTT
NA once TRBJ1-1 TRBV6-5 CASRDTYTEAFF TGTGCCAGCAGGGACACATACACTGAAGCTTTCTTT
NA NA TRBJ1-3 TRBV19 CASSIVGNSGNTIYF TGTGCCAGTAGTATAGTCGGCAACTCTGGAAACACCATATATTTT
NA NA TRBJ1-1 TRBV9 CASSVAPENTEAFF TGTGCCAGCAGCGTAGCCCCAGAGAACACTGAAGCTTTCTTT
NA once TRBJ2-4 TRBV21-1 CASSKVGSWAKNIQYF TGTGCCAGCAGCAAAGTGGGTAGCTGGGCCAAAAACATTCAGTACTTC
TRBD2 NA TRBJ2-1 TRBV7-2 CASSRGTSGYNEQFF TGTGCCAGCAGCCGCGGGACTAGCGGGTACAATGAGCAGTTCTTC
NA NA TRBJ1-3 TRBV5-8 CASSLGVTNSGNTIYF TGTGCCAGCAGCTTAGGGGTTACGAACTCTGGAAACACCATATATTTT
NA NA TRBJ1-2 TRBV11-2 CASSPSADLVVYGYTF TGTGCCAGCAGCCCCTCGGCAGACTTGGTGGTCTATGGCTACACCTTC
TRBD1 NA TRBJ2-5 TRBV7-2 CASSFRTGPETQYF TGTGCCAGCAGCTTCAGGACAGGCCCAGAGACCCAGTACTTC
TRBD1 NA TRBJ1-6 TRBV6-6 CASRFGTGDNSPLHF TGTGCCAGCAGATTCGGGACAGGGGATAATTCACCCCTCCACTTT